The clone carrying this T cell receptor (beta chain) appeared a few times. Its matching antigen is unknown. This sample is drawn from a study of identical twins. Study-level findings and limits: High-abundance cord blood beta clonotypes had fewer insertions; memory repertoires showed none. Instead of following the same donors, the conclusions were based on cross-sectional statistical analysis.

The CDR3 contains 16 residues. Germline CDR1 is MGHRA and CDR2 is YSYEKL. The V segment lost 4 bases and the J segment 5 bases; nucleotides outside the gene matches: 8. cDNA molecules carried unique molecular identifiers, and template switching added a universal primer site. MiXCR was run by TCRdb on the 5' RACE reads, yielding one entry per CDR3 protein. In the table there are some 460,000 distinct CDR3 sequences, 11% to 15% of which are singletons. These sequences were also reported in another study, on yellow fever vaccine responses in identical twins. That paper states: Reported findings indicate that twins' vaccine T cell responses seemed partially convergent, partially personalized.

V gene TRBV4-1 combines with J gene TRBJ2-1; 10 bases are a match to TRBD2. The receptor's source is a woman between 18 and 29 years old in good health. The sample consisted of CD4+ T cells sorted from blood. CDR3 residues: CASSPRASGGNNEQFF. In nucleotides, the CDR3 is TGCGCCAGCAGCCCCCGGGCTAGCGGGGGAAACAATGAGCAGTTCTTC.